This T cell receptor beta chain was found in a study of response to subunit inactivated influenza vaccine. TCRdb itself ran the RT-PCR reads through MiXCR, one entry per CDR3 protein. The sample lists approximately 480,000 distinct CDR3 sequences, approximately 9.9% seen once, with approximately 12% in the top ten. This clonotype was found many times. Between the trimmed V and J ends, which lost 0 bases and 5 bases, there was a span of 12 bases. CDR3 length equals 14 residues. In germline, CDR1 is SGHRS, CDR2 YFSETQ. The sequences come from PBMCs from blood, collected around seven weeks after vaccination. The sequence came from a man in his fifties who received an inactivated influenza vaccine. The chain is built from TRBV5-1 and TRBJ2-7; D unresolved. CDR3 residues: CASSLEQLGNEQYF. In DNA form, the CDR3 reads TGCGCCAGCAGCTTGGAACAGTTGGGGAACGAGCAGTACTTC.